This TCR beta chain originates from a study of blood T cell repertoires in COVID-19. Study in general: Whether acute or convalescent, the COVID-19 samples came from the United States, Italy and Spain.

Assay: immunoSEQ multiplex PCR; the TCRdb copy retains only in-frame clones and omits some. The table records some 130,000 clones, around 83% of them present only once. Two negative PCRs, clearance, or symptom resolution were required of recovered Cohort 3 donors. With 5 bases removed from V and 0 bases from J, the gap between germline ends came to 11 bases. CDR1 and CDR2 from the germline V gene are SNHLY and FYNNEI. The CDR3 spans 15 residues. The source material was PBMCs or T cells enriched from blood (not recorded which). The TCR sequence derives from a man aged 30 to 45 who had recovered from COVID-19. The gene calls are TRBV2 and TRBJ1-3, with a tentative D call TRBD1 (6 bases). Written as DNA, the CDR3 is TGTGCCAGCAGTCGCCGGACAGTCTCTGGAAACACCATATATTTT. Protein sequence: CASSRRTVSGNTIYF.